These 20 T cell receptor beta chains came from one sample sequenced in a study of cytomegalovirus exposure and HLA in healthy donors. The primer mix had 60 Vbeta and 13 Jbeta primers. TCRdb's copy holds only in-frame clones and misses some; the assay was immunoSEQ multiplex PCR. The sample yields about 150,000 clones, just under 80% seen once. The sample comprised PBMCs. These receptors were collected from a woman in her forties or fifties in good health and CMV-seropositive.

This sequence joins TRBV9 and TRBJ2-3, with 11 bases aligning to TRBD2. The CDR3 contains 16 residues. The V segment lost 5 bases and the J segment 5 bases; nucleotides outside the gene matches: 10. From germline, CDR1 is SGDLS and CDR2 YYNGEE. The CDR3 DNA follows: TGTGCCAGCAGGAGGACTAGCGGGCGTTTTGGAGATACGCAGTATTTT. Translation: CASRRTSGRFGDTQYF.

The V call is TRBV28, the J call TRBJ1-1; 9 positions agree with TRBD1. CDR1 and CDR2 from the germline V gene are MDHEN and SYDVKM. Unmatched junction bases numbered 13, after V lost 11 bases and J lost 3 bases. There are 15 residues in the CDR3. CDR3 loop: CASTGTGFSYTEAFF. The CDR3 DNA follows: TGTGCCTCAACCGGGACAGGGTTTTCCTACACTGAAGCTTTCTTT. The full variable domain, rest sourced from reference TRBV28 and TRBJ1-1, is DVKVTQSSRYLVKRTGEKVFLECVQDMDHENMFWYRQDPGLGLRLIYFSYDVKMKEKGDIPEGYSVSREKKERFSLILESASTNQTSMYLCASTGTGFSYTEAFFGQGTRLTVV.

This sequence joins TRBV6-1 and TRBJ2-2; D ambiguous. Trimming took off 11 bases at V and 0 bases at J, with 16 bases between the two ends. The CDR3 runs 15 residues. In germline, CDR1 is MNHNS, CDR2 SASEGT. Here the CDR3 DNA reads TGTGCCGGATCCAGACCAGGCACGAACACCGGGGAGCTGTTTTTT. Protein product: CAGSRPGTNTGELFF.

This chain joins TRBV10-3 and TRBJ1-3; the D is unclear. Germline V gene lookup returns CDR1 ENHRY and CDR2 SYGVKD. Trimming removed 6 bases at V and 2 bases at J, with 11 bases between. CDR3 length equals 14 residues. CDR3 sequence (DNA): TGTGCCATCAGCGAGGATAGTACTGGAAACACCATATATTTT. The encoded protein is CAISEDSTGNTIYF.

This chain links TRBV5-8 with TRBJ2-1; 10 bases fit TRBD2. V lost 0 bases, J lost 0 bases, and 3 bases stayed unmatched. Germline V gene lookup returns CDR1 SGHTS and CDR2 YDEGEE. CDR3 length: 17 residues. The CDR3 here is CASSLVLAGDSYNEQFF. Here the CDR3 DNA reads TGTGCCAGCAGCTTGGTTCTAGCGGGGGACTCCTACAATGAGCAGTTCTTC.

V gene TRBV6-4 combines with J gene TRBJ1-1; D is possibly TRBD1 (5 bases). From germline, CDR1 is MRHNA and CDR2 SNTAGT. Trimming removed 0 bases from V and 3 bases from J, with 5 bases in between. The CDR3 runs 13 residues. The CDR3 nucleotides are TGTGCCAGCAGTGACTCGACAGACACTGAAGCTTTCTTT. It translates to CASSDSTDTEAFF.

The chain carries TRBV5-4 and TRBJ1-2; 7 bases are shared with TRBD1. Trimming at V came to 4 bases and at J to 8 bases, leaving 8 bases not matched to a gene. The CDR3 runs to 13 residues. CDR1 is SGHNT, CDR2 YYREEE, per germline (reference sequence). Here the CDR3 DNA reads TGTGCCAGCAGCCAAGACAGGGTGCCCGGCTACACCTTC. Protein sequence: CASSQDRVPGYTF.

J is TRBJ1-6 and V is TRBV2; no definite D call. This CDR3 region has 13 residues. Trimming shortened V by 6 bases and J by 4 bases, and 7 bases separated the two germline ends. CDR1 is SNHLY and CDR2 is FYNNEI in the germline V gene. Here the CDR3 reads CASRSEYNSPLHF. The CDR3 DNA reads TGTGCCAGCAGGTCGGAGTATAATTCACCCCTCCACTTT.

This clone appeared a few times. This sequence joins TRBV19 and TRBJ2-2, with 13 bases fitting TRBD2. CDR1 LNHDA and CDR2 SQIVND come from the germline V gene (reference sequence). The V segment lost 4 bases and the J segment 2 bases; nucleotides outside the gene matches: 4. This CDR3 spans 17 amino acids. The CDR3: CASSRTSGRVNTGELFF. CDR3 bases: TGTGCCAGTAGTAGAACTAGCGGGAGGGTAAACACCGGGGAGCTGTTTTTT.

This rearrangement joins TRBV4-2 to TRBJ1-2, with D perhaps TRBD1 (5 bases). Trimming took off 0 bases at V and 3 bases at J, with 14 bases between the two ends. This CDR3 is built from 16 residues. Germline V gene data show CDR1 as LGHNA and CDR2 as YNFKEQ. The CDR3 reads CASSQDRLGGDYGYTF. The CDR3 DNA follows: TGTGCCAGCAGCCAAGATCGACTGGGAGGGGACTATGGCTACACCTTC.

V is TRBV9 and J is TRBJ2-2; 13 bases are shared with TRBD2. CDR3 length: 18 amino acids. Germline CDR1 is SGDLS and CDR2 is YYNGEE. Unmatched junction bases numbered 8, after V lost 0 bases and J lost 6 bases. The CDR3 nucleotides read TGTGCCAGCAGCGTAGGGACTAGCGGGAGACGACTGGCCGGGGAGCTGTTTTTT. This codes for CASSVGTSGRRLAGELFF.

About this clone: No conserved phenylalanine or tryptophan is present at the end of the CDR3, so a read error is the likely explanation. The chain carries TRBV25-1 and TRBJ1-2; D is unclear. V shed 6 bases and J shed 3 bases, with 11 bases lying between them. Germline V lookup: CDR1 MGHDK, CDR2 SYGVNS. This CDR3 is built from 13 residues. The CDR3 DNA reads as TGTGCCAGCAGCAACTCGTTTGACTATGGCTACACCCTC. Protein sequence: CASSNSFDYGYTL.

With regard to this clone: In the same sample, other DNA sequences code for this CDR3. In DNA form, the CDR3 reads TGTGCCAGCAGTGAACAGGGAAACTATGGCTACACCTTC. Translated: CASSEQGNYGYTF. The rearrangement joins TRBV6-1 to TRBJ1-2, with a possible D match to TRBD1 (5 bases). Between the trimmed V and J ends, which lost 2 bases and 2 bases, there was a span of 6 bases. There are 13 residues in the CDR3. Germline CDR1 and CDR2: MNHNS and SASEGT.

The CDR3 bases are TGTGCCAGCAGTCCCCAGAGGGACAGGGGGCGCGCCTATAATTCACCCCTCCACTTT. Its translation: CASSPQRDRGRAYNSPLHF. The chain combines TRBV27 with TRBJ1-6; 12 bases map to TRBD1. CDR1 MNHEY and CDR2 SMNVEV come from the germline V gene (reference sequence). CDR3 length equals 19 residues. Germline trimming cut 5 bases from V and 2 bases from J; bases unmatched to any gene: 10.

The genes are TRBV5-1 and TRBJ2-6, with D possibly TRBD1 on 5 matching bases. Per germline, CDR1 SGHRS and CDR2 YFSETQ. Trimming took off 7 bases at V and 0 bases at J, with 26 bases between the two ends. The CDR3 is made up of 20 amino acids. The CDR3 DNA reads TGCGCCAGCCAAAATTGGGGCCTCGACAGCGTATTCTCTGGGGCCAACGTCCTGACTTTC. It encodes CASQNWGLDSVFSGANVLTF.

In this sample, this clone turned up a few times. J is TRBJ1-3 and V is TRBV9, with D unclear. The CDR3 spans 15 residues. Germline CDR1 reads SGDLS; CDR2 reads YYNGEE. Trimming took off 0 bases at V and 0 bases at J, with 7 bases between the two ends. The CDR3 DNA sequence: TGTGCCAGCAGCGTAGGGGCAGTCTCTGGAAACACCATATATTTT. This gives the protein CASSVGAVSGNTIYF.

The chain recombines TRBV7-8 with TRBJ2-7, with D possibly being TRBD1 (6 bases). Germline V gene data show CDR1 as SGHVS and CDR2 as FQNEAQ. Trimming removed 1 base from V and 3 bases from J, with 16 bases in between. The CDR3 runs to 16 residues. The CDR3 DNA reads TGTGCCAGCAGCTTAGGATCCCCCACAGGGATCTACGAGCAGTACTTC. Protein: CASSLGSPTGIYEQYF.

The CDR3 protein is CAISAMGRSDTQYF. The DNA of the CDR3 is TGTGCCATCTCGGCCATGGGGCGGTCAGATACGCAGTATTTT. The V gene is TRBV15, the J gene TRBJ2-3; perhaps TRBD1 as D (5 bases). Trimming took off 10 bases at V and 4 bases at J, with 18 bases between the two ends. The CDR3 consists of 14 residues. The germline V gene has CDR1 LNHNV and CDR2 YYDKDF (reference sequence).

V and J are TRBV7-2 and TRBJ2-3, with 9 bases fitting TRBD2. The CDR3 runs to 12 residues. V shed 0 bases, J shed 14 bases, and the junction held 3 bases outside the gene matches. Germline CDR1 is SGHTA and CDR2 is FQGNSA. The CDR3 protein is CASSLAGLAPYF. The CDR3 DNA reads as TGTGCCAGCAGCTTAGCGGGACTAGCTCCGTATTTT.

The J gene is TRBJ1-6, the V gene TRBV6-1; D gene ambiguous. Per the germline V gene, CDR1 is MNHNS and CDR2 is SASEGT. This CDR3 comprises 15 residues. Trimming cost V 3 bases and J 10 bases, with 16 bases left between them. The CDR3, as DNA: TGTGCCAGCAGTGAGGCCGGGTTCTTAGAATCACCCCTCCACTTT. It encodes CASSEAGFLESPLHF.